These 27 T cell receptor beta chains were all obtained from the same sample, sequenced in a study of CD4 and CD8 cells across lung adenocarcinoma regions. TCRdb used MiXCR to reprocess the PCR reads, holding one entry per CDR3 protein. The sample consists of approximately 2,200 distinct CDR3 sequences, 40% to 65% of them appearing once. The material sequenced was CD4+ T cells from the center of a lung tumor. The receptors originated from a female donor with lung adenocarcinoma. The CD4 and CD8 labels of this study may be unreliable.

The sample holds one count of this clonotype. The CDR3 region has the DNA TGTGCCAGCAGCTCAACGGGGGGGGGAGGGACAGACACGCAGTACTTC. This translates into CASSSTGGGGTDTQYF. The chain couples TRBV7-2 to TRBJ2-3; a possible D gene is TRBD2 (8 bases). Matching the DNA end better, TRBJ2-7 makes the J call doubtful. The germline CDR1 and CDR2 sequences are SGHTA and FQGNSA. This CDR3 spans 16 amino acids.

Details on this clonotype: This sequence may be a read error, since a much larger clone differs from it by one base. This chain uses TRBV6-5 with TRBJ2-3, with D perhaps given as TRBD1 or TRBD2 (5 bases each). V gave up 4 bases and J gave up 2 bases, with 10 bases separating them. This CDR3 is 14 amino acids long. Germline CDR1 is MNHEY and CDR2 is SVGAGI. CDR3: CASSWDGVTDTQYF. The CDR3 bases are TGTGCCAGCAGTTGGGACGGGGTCACAGATACGCAGTATTTT.

This clonotype came up once. A much larger clonotype is one base distant, so this may be a read error. Without the conserved terminal phenylalanine or tryptophan, this CDR3 likely stems from a read error. The J gene is TRBJ2-1, the V gene TRBV10-1; TRBD2 is a possible D gene (5 bases). Judging by the DNA end, TRBJ2-7 fits better; the J call may be wrong. This CDR3 contains 13 residues. Germline V gene sequence: CDR1 WNHNN, CDR2 SYGVQD (reference sequence). The CDR3 is CASSESAGSEQYL. The CDR3 DNA is TGCGCCAGCAGTGAGTCGGCGGGCTCAGAGCAGTACTTG.

The chain joins TRBV4-2 to TRBJ1-2, with D possibly being TRBD1 (5 bases). This CDR3 has 14 amino acids. Trimming cost V 4 bases and J 5 bases, with 14 bases left between them. Germline V gives CDR1 LGHNA, CDR2 YNFKEQ. CDR3 residues: CASSRDANPYGYTF. The CDR3 region has the DNA TGTGCCAGCAGCCGGGACGCTAACCCATATGGCTACACCTTC.

CDR3: CAISGRGLAGGNEQFF. CDR3 coding DNA: TGTGCCATCAGTGGCCGGGGACTAGCGGGGGGCAATGAGCAGTTCTTC. The chain uses TRBV10-3 and TRBJ2-1, with 15 bases fitting TRBD2. After removal of 4 bases from V and 6 bases from J, the junction contained 4 bases not matched to a gene. Germline loops: CDR1 ENHRY, CDR2 SYGVKD. This CDR3 is built from 16 residues.

This chain connects TRBV6-1 to TRBJ2-1, with 12 bases fitting TRBD2. After removal of 6 bases from V and 6 bases from J, the junction contained 6 bases not matched to a gene. The germline gives CDR1 MNHNS, CDR2 SASEGT. This CDR3 comprises 15 residues. The CDR3 sequence: CASRLGLAGSNEQFF. For the CDR3, the DNA is TGTGCCAGCAGGCTGGGACTAGCGGGCTCCAATGAGCAGTTCTTC.

This clonotype was seen just once. The DNA of the CDR3 is TGTGCCAGCAGCTTTACTAGCGGGGGAACCTACGAGCAGTACTTC. Translating gives CASSFTSGGTYEQYF. The genes are TRBV7-2 and TRBJ2-1; 11 positions match TRBD2. The DNA end is more similar to TRBJ2-7, so the J call may be wrong. The CDR3 spans 15 residues. Germline lookup yields CDR1 SGHTA and CDR2 FQGNSA.

The genes are TRBV4-1 and TRBJ2-2; 10 bases align to TRBD2. The CDR3 has 16 residues. After removal of 1 base from V and 7 bases from J, the junction contained 6 bases not matched to a gene. Germline assignment: CDR1 MGHRA and CDR2 YSYEKL. The CDR3 loop is CASSQVGSGRNGELFF. The CDR3 bases are TGCGCCAGCAGCCAAGTGGGTAGCGGGAGGAACGGGGAGCTGTTTTTT.

V is TRBV5-1 and J is TRBJ2-1, with TRBD2 identical over 10 bases. The CDR3 is 16 amino acids. Losses at the gene ends were 1 base for V and 7 bases for J; bases not matched to a gene: 8. The germline V gene has CDR1 SGHRS and CDR2 YFSETQ. The CDR3 loop is CASSLNLAGVGNEQFF. The CDR3 bases are TGCGCCAGCAGCTTGAACCTAGCGGGAGTGGGTAATGAGCAGTTCTTC.

This clonotype is classed as large. The chain carries TRBV6-1 and TRBJ2-1; no definite D call. V lost 2 bases, J lost 0 bases, and 8 bases lay in between. This CDR3 has 15 residues. Germline-derived CDR1 and CDR2 are MNHNS and SASEGT. The CDR3, as DNA: TGTGCCAGCAGTGAAATGTGGAGCTCCTACAATGAGCAGTTCTTC. It translates to CASSEMWSSYNEQFF.

The chain combines TRBV6-5 with TRBJ2-1; 7 bases match TRBD2. Germline CDR1 MNHEY, CDR2 SVGAGI. V lost 2 bases to trimming and J lost 0 bases; unmatched junction nucleotides: 4. The CDR3 runs 16 residues. The DNA of the CDR3 is TGTGCCAGCAGTTACCAGCGGGGAAGCTCCTACAATGAGCAGTTCTTC. This encodes CASSYQRGSSYNEQFF.

This clonotype was seen more than once but under ten times. The chain is built from TRBV6-2 or TRBV6-3 and TRBJ2-5; TRBD2 aligns across 10 bases. The CDR3 covers 17 residues. The V gene end was trimmed by 2 bases and the J gene end by 3 bases; junction bases not matched to a gene: 9. Germline CDR1 and CDR2: MNHEY and SVGEGT. The CDR3 here is CASSYLPHLAGEETQYF. CDR3 nucleotides: TGTGCCAGCAGTTACCTCCCCCATCTAGCGGGAGAAGAGACCCAGTACTTC.

The V and J genes are TRBV6-1 and TRBJ2-5; D is ambiguous. The end of the DNA is better explained by TRBJ2-7, so the J call may be wrong. The CDR3 is made up of 13 amino acids. CDR1 is MNHNS, CDR2 SASEGT, per germline. The CDR3 DNA reads as TGTGCCAGCAGTGAAGACAGTGGCTACGAGCAGTACTTC. As protein: CASSEDSGYEQYF.

This chain links TRBV9 with TRBJ2-3, with D unresolved. The germline V and J ends were trimmed by 4 bases and 6 bases, with 12 bases remaining between them. The CDR3 covers 13 residues. CDR1 is SGDLS, CDR2 YYNGEE, per germline. Here the CDR3 reads CASSYNVGDTQYF. CDR3 nucleotide sequence: TGTGCCAGCAGCTATAACGTCGGGGATACGCAGTATTTT.

This clonotype was seen only a few times. This chain joins TRBV6-1 and TRBJ2-1, with TRBD1 matching 9 bases. J gave up 6 bases and V 6 bases, and 9 bases lay outside the gene matches. CDR1 and CDR2 from the germline V gene are MNHNS and SASEGT. CDR3 size: 15 residues. CDR3: CASRRDREWGNEQFF. CDR3 nucleotides: TGTGCCAGCAGAAGGGACAGGGAATGGGGCAATGAGCAGTTCTTC.

This clonotype is labeled as medium-sized (0.01 to 0.1%). The chain combines TRBV6-1 with TRBJ2-1, with D possibly being TRBD1 or TRBD2 (6 bases each). The DNA end is more similar to TRBJ2-7, so the J call may be wrong. Germline CDR1 and CDR2: MNHNS and SASEGT. This CDR3 region has 13 residues. DNA for the CDR3: TGTGCCAGCAGGGCGGGACAAACTTACGAGCAGTACTTC. Translating gives CASRAGQTYEQYF.

This clonotype rates as medium-sized (0.01 to 0.1%). The rearrangement joins TRBV6-5 to TRBJ1-1; TRBD1 might be the D (6 bases). CDR3 size: 15 residues. Looked up from germline, CDR1 is MNHEY and CDR2 is SVGAGI. V was cut by 4 bases and J by 4 bases, with 16 bases left in between. The CDR3 sequence: CASSSEYRASTEAFF. The CDR3 nucleotides are TGTGCCAGCAGTTCCGAGTACAGGGCGAGCACTGAAGCTTTCTTT.

This clonotype was detected only once. J is TRBJ2-3 and V is TRBV6-5; TRBD2 agrees at 7 bases. V dropped 2 bases and J dropped 0; count of bases not matched to a gene: 5. The CDR3 contains 16 residues. Germline V CDR1 and CDR2: MNHEY, SVGAGI. CDR3 amino acids: CASSYQSGTSTDTQYF. The CDR3 DNA reads as TGTGCCAGCAGTTACCAGAGCGGGACGAGCACAGATACGCAGTATTTT.

Within the sample, this clonotype is large. This chain joins TRBV6-1 and TRBJ2-3; 12 bases fit TRBD2. The CDR3 consists of 15 residues. Germline V gene lookup returns CDR1 MNHNS and CDR2 SASEGT. The ends lost 3 bases at V and 4 bases at J; junction bases unmatched: 2. This CDR3 reads CASSDLAGGPDTQYF. The CDR3 DNA sequence: TGTGCCAGCAGTGACCTAGCGGGAGGGCCAGATACGCAGTATTTT.

The chain is built from TRBV27 and TRBJ2-1; 9 positions match TRBD2. J lost 3 bases, V lost 5 bases, and 8 bases had no gene match. CDR1 is MNHEY, CDR2 SMNVEV, per germline (reference sequence). This CDR3 contains 16 residues. For the CDR3, the DNA is TGTGCCAGCAGTCCCCCCGGGACTAGCTTCTACAATGAGCAGTTCTTC. As protein: CASSPPGTSFYNEQFF.

This chain joins TRBV27 and TRBJ2-1, with 7 positions matching TRBD2. V lost 4 bases and J lost 13; bases outside the gene matches: 16. This CDR3 comprises 15 residues. The germline gives CDR1 MNHEY, CDR2 SMNVEV (reference sequence). CDR3 nucleotides: TGTGCCAGCAGTTCCCCTCGGGGAGGGAGGGAGGAACAGTTCTTC. Residues: CASSSPRGGREEQFF.

This clonotype was detected once. A junction end diverges from the germline sequence, so it may reflect a read error. This chain connects TRBV6-1 to TRBJ2-6; 7 bases fit TRBD2. This CDR3 has 19 amino acids. Germline CDR1 reads MNHNS; CDR2 reads SASEGT. CDR3: CASSDGYGSTSSWSYVQTF. The CDR3, as DNA: TGTGCCAGCAGTGATGGATACGGGTCGACTAGCTCTTGGTCCTACGTCCAGACTTTC.

For this clonotype: Just one base apart from a much larger clone, this may be a read error. V and J are TRBV4-1 and TRBJ2-5, with 13 bases lining up with TRBD2. The CDR3 extends over 19 amino acids. The germline V gene has CDR1 MGHRA and CDR2 YSYEKL. V was pared by 1 base and J by 1 base, with 9 bases of the junction left unmatched. The CDR3 DNA follows: TGCGCCAGCAGCCAAGGCACATACACTAGCGGGAGGGTCCAAGAGACCCAGTACTTC. Protein sequence: CASSQGTYTSGRVQETQYF.

The chain joins TRBV7-8 to TRBJ2-1; D is undetermined. CDR3 length: 14 residues. Germline CDR1 is SGHVS and CDR2 is FQNEAQ. V was trimmed by 1 base and J by 10 bases, leaving 14 bases between them. The CDR3 reads CASSLGAGIHEQFF. CDR3 sequence (DNA): TGTGCCAGCAGCTTAGGGGCAGGTATCCACGAGCAGTTCTTC.

Judged by abundance, this clonotype is large (0.1 to 1%). The chain recombines TRBV6-5 with TRBJ2-1; 8 bases line up with TRBD2. CDR3 length equals 15 residues. The ends lost 10 bases at V and 5 bases at J; junction bases unmatched: 13. Germline-derived CDR1 and CDR2 are MNHEY and SVGAGI. CDR3 sequence: CATRLSGSAHNEQFF. CDR3 nucleotide sequence: TGTGCCACCCGTTTGAGCGGGAGTGCCCACAATGAGCAGTTCTTC.

This clonotype came up once. The V gene is TRBV15, the J gene TRBJ2-3; 9 bases are a match to TRBD1. V shed 1 base and J 4 bases; nucleotides not matched to a gene: 9. CDR3 length: 17 residues. Germline V gene sequence: CDR1 LNHNV, CDR2 YYDKDF (reference sequence). CDR3: CATSRGSGTGRPDTQYF. The CDR3 DNA follows: TGTGCCACCAGCAGAGGTTCCGGGACAGGGAGACCAGATACGCAGTATTTT.

V and J are TRBV4-1 and TRBJ2-6, with D unresolved. The V gene's germline CDR1 is MGHRA and CDR2 YSYEKL. CDR3 length: 17 residues. The V end lost 4 bases, the J end lost 0 bases, and 13 bases lay between the germline ends. The CDR3 protein is CASSPRTGFSGANVLTF. For the CDR3, the DNA is TGCGCCAGCAGCCCCAGGACGGGTTTCTCTGGGGCCAACGTCCTGACTTTC.